The sequence of this T cell receptor beta chain was determined in a study of CD8+ T cells in alopecia areata. For the study at large: Treated patients received oral tofacitinib, 5 to 10 mg twice daily.

Following extraction, RNA underwent reverse transcription to cDNA, which served as the sequencing template. TCRdb keeps only in-frame clones here, not all; method: immunoSEQ multiplex PCR. The sample lists approximately 180,000 clones; 60% were seen once. Study findings and constraints: The study found higher clonality in lesional than normal scalp, especially in alopecia totalis/universalis.

Worth noting for this clone: The antigen is not known. Other nucleotide sequences from this sample produce the same CDR3.

Documented treatment: oral pan-JAK inhibitor, 5-10 mg twice daily. Researchers took lesional scalp punch biopsies and peripheral blood from people who were alopecia areata patients. CDR1 and CDR2 from the germline V gene are MGHRA and YSYEKL. The ends were cut back, 2 bases at V and 7 bases at J, with 3 bases in the middle. This CDR3 has 11 amino acids. The starting material was CD4+ T cells sorted from blood, obtained at week 24, from a patient treated with tofacitinib. The chain combines TRBV4-1 with TRBJ2-1, with D unclear. This receptor was identified in a human donor with alopecia areata. The DNA of the CDR3 is TGCGCCAGCAGCCAATTGAATGAGCAGTTCTTC. Its protein is CASSQLNEQFF.